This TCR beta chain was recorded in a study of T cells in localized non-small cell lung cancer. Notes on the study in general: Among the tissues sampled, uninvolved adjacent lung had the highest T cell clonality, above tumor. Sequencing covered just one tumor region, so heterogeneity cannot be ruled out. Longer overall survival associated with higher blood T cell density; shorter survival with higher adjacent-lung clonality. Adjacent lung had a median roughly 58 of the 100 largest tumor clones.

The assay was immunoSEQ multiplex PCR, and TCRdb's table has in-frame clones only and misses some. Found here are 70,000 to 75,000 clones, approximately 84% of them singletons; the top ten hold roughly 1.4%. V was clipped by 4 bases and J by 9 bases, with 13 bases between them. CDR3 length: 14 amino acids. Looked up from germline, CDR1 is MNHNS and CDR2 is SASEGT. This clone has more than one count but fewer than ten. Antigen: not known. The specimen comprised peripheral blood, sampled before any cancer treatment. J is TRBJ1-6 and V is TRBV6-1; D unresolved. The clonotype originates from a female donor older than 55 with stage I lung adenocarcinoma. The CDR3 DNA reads TGTGCCAGCAGTGCCGGACCGTACTTTTCACCCCTCCACTTT. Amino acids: CASSAGPYFSPLHF.